The source of this T cell receptor (beta chain) is a study of identical twins. This CDR3 spans 15 amino acids. V lost 3 bases and J lost 0; bases outside the gene matches: 4. Germline V gene data show CDR1 as SGHRS and CDR2 as YFSETQ. TCRdb independently ran MiXCR on the 5' RACE reads; one entry per CDR3 protein. The sample yields a few hundred thousand distinct CDR3 sequences, roughly 8.6% seen once. This clonotype was recorded a few times. The same data also contributed to another study, on yellow fever vaccine responses in identical twins.

Sample: CD8+ T cells sorted from blood. The sequence was obtained from a woman aged 18 to 35 in good health. The chain has TRBV5-1 and TRBJ2-7, with 9 bases that match TRBD2. In DNA form, the CDR3 reads TGCGCCAGCAGCTGGGGACTAGCCCACTCCTACGAGCAGTACTTC. Its protein product is CASSWGLAHSYEQYF.